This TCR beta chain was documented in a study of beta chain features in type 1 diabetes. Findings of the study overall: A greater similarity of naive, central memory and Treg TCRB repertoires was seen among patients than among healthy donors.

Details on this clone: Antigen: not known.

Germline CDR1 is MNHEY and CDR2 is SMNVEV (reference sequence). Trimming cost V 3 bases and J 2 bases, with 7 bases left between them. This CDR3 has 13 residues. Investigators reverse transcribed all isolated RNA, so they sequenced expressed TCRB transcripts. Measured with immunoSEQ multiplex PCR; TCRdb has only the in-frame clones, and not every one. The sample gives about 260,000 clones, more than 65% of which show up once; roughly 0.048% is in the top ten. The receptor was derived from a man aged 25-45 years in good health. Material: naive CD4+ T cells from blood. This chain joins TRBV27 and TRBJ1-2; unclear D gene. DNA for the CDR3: TGTGCCAGCAGTTTCCAAGAAAACTATGGCTACACCTTC. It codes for CASSFQENYGYTF.